This TCR beta chain is from a study of T cell responses to AZD1222 COVID-19 vaccine. Study results and caveats: Two AZD1222 doses significantly raised spike-specific TCR breadth and depth over controls. Seropositivity was recorded at baseline in only a handful of AZD1222 recipients. Mostly white British, mostly female donors; authors suggested clonal diversity may be underestimated.

Germline CDR1 is SQVTM and CDR2 is ANQGSEA. This CDR3 has 14 amino acids. Trimming cost V 7 bases and J 0 bases, with 16 bases left between them. Some clones are missing from TCRdb's copy, which holds only in-frame ones; the method was immunoSEQ multiplex PCR. Of about 140,000 clones in the sample, 85% to 95% were seen once. Notes on this clone: Its specificity is unknown.

The sequence was collected from an adult who had recovered from COVID-19. The starting material was peripheral blood, obtained after recovery from COVID-19. This rearrangement joins TRBV29-1 to TRBJ2-7, with D perhaps TRBD2 (6 bases). The CDR3, as DNA: TGCAGCGCTTCGACTAGGAGTGACTCCTACGAGCAGTACTTC. The encoded protein is CSASTRSDSYEQYF.